This record looks at one T cell receptor (beta chain) sequence and its context. This sample is part of a study of control samples from healthy donors and cancer patients. Generated by immunoSEQ multiplex PCR, the TCRdb table keeps only in-frame clones and is missing some. Of over 100,000 clones listed, about nine tenths are singletons. Trimming removed 0 bases at V and 3 bases at J, with 5 bases between. The CDR3 is 14 amino acids. CDR1 KGHDR and CDR2 SFDVKD come from the germline V gene. The chain employs TRBV24-1 and TRBJ1-5; unclear D gene. Sequencing was carried out using blood. This clonotype originated in a human donor in good health. The donor label of this sample is uncertain. CDR3 loop: CATSDLSDNQPQHF. The CDR3 DNA reads TGTGCCACCAGTGATTTGTCAGACAATCAGCCCCAGCATTTT.